These 26 T cell receptor beta chains share one sample of origin, sequenced in a study of T cells in Graves' hyperthyroidism and ophthalmopathy. There were TCR beta CDR3 regions amplified from RNA transcripts. Primed by the HTBI set, a first-round RT-PCR was run on the TCR CDR3. TCRdb reanalysed the multiplex PCR reads using MiXCR and keeps one entry per CDR3 protein. The sample includes around 600,000 distinct CDR3 sequences, 14% seen only once; the top ten take less than 9%. The source material was blood. These receptors were collected from a young woman with Graves' ophthalmopathy.

The rearrangement uses TRBV25-1 and TRBJ1-1; D is unresolved. Trimming pared 6 bases from V and 1 base from J, leaving 9 bases between. CDR1 MGHDK and CDR2 SYGVNS come from the germline V gene. CDR3 length equals 13 residues. The CDR3 sequence: CASRAEWNTEAFF. In DNA form, the CDR3 reads TGTGCCAGCAGGGCGGAATGGAACACTGAAGCTTTCTTT.

In nucleotides, the CDR3 is TGTGCCAGCAGCCAAGTGGGTGAGGGGAGGGCCCGGGGAGAGACCCAGTACTTC. It specifies CASSQVGEGRARGETQYF. The rearrangement uses TRBV3-1 and TRBJ2-5; TRBD2 matches at 7 bases. Germline values: CDR1 LGHDT, CDR2 YNNKEL (reference sequence). The J segment lost 4 bases and the V segment lost 1 base, leaving 15 bases of the junction unmatched. This CDR3 comprises 18 residues.

This clonotype was seen at least ten times. This sequence joins TRBV20-1 and TRBJ2-3, with 14 bases identical to TRBD2. Per the germline V gene, CDR1 is DFQATT and CDR2 is SNEGSKA (reference sequence). The CDR3 sequence is 15 residues long. J was trimmed by 5 bases and V by 6 bases; bases with no gene match: 7. Here the CDR3 DNA reads TGCAGTGCACTTGGACTAGCGGGAGGTCAAGATACGCAGTATTTT. Protein sequence: CSALGLAGGQDTQYF.

There are a few counts of this clonotype. The rearrangement joins TRBV25-1 to TRBJ2-1; weak D call: TRBD1 (5 bases). V lost 0 bases and J lost 9, with 9 bases in between. CDR3 length equals 13 residues. Germline CDR1 MGHDK, CDR2 SYGVNS. The CDR3 DNA follows: TGTGCCAGCAGTGAATATGGGGCAGGTGAGCAGTTCTTC. This sequence encodes CASSEYGAGEQFF.

This clonotype has ten or more counts. A read error may produce the germline difference seen at one junction end. This chain connects TRBV28 to TRBJ2-1, with D perhaps TRBD2 (6 bases). CDR3 size: 14 residues. Germline V CDR1 and CDR2: MDHEN, SYDVKM. The DNA of the CDR3 is TGTGCCGGCAGTTTAGGACTACTCCACAATGAGCAGTTCTTC. Protein: CAGSLGLLHNEQFF.

This clonotype was seen repeatedly, ten times or more. The V gene is TRBV7-2, the J gene TRBJ1-3; 9 bases map to TRBD1. CDR1 is SGHTA, CDR2 FQGNSA, per germline. CDR3 length: 18 amino acids. V trimming: 5 bases; J trimming: 4 bases; junction bases outside the gene matches: 15. CDR3 sequence reads: CASSHRDRASKRGNTIYF. The CDR3 nucleotides are TGTGCCAGCAGCCACCGGGACAGGGCCTCAAAGAGGGGAAACACCATATATTTT.

This clonotype was counted ten times or more. This sequence joins TRBV6-1 and TRBJ2-6, with D tentatively TRBD1 (5 bases). The germline V gene has CDR1 MNHNS and CDR2 SASEGT. The CDR3 covers 16 residues. Trimming removed 9 bases from V and 4 bases from J, with 19 bases in between. This CDR3 reads CARNVTRATGANVLTF. The CDR3 DNA follows: TGTGCCAGAAACGTCACCAGGGCTACCGGGGCCAACGTCCTGACTTTC.

This clonotype has just a few counts. V is TRBV9 and J is TRBJ2-2; possibly TRBD1 for D (6 bases). The germline V gene has CDR1 SGDLS and CDR2 YYNGEE. Between the trimmed V and J ends, which lost 0 bases and 5 bases, there was a span of 14 bases. The CDR3 is 16 residues long. CDR3 DNA sequence: TGTGCCAGCAGCGTAGTCTCAGGGGTACGGACCGGGGAGCTGTTTTTT. As protein: CASSVVSGVRTGELFF.

The chain has TRBV19 and TRBJ2-7; D possibly corresponds to TRBD1 (6 bases). Trimming pared 3 bases from V and 2 bases from J, leaving 14 bases between. Germline V gives CDR1 LNHDA, CDR2 SQIVND (reference sequence). This CDR3 is 15 amino acids long. DNA for the CDR3: TGTGCCAGTAGTATCGGGACAACGAAAGCCTACGAGCAGTACTTC. It yields the protein CASSIGTTKAYEQYF.

This clonotype has a count of ten or more. The chain links TRBV27 to TRBJ2-1, with D perhaps TRBD1 (7 bases). CDR3 size: 15 residues. With 6 bases removed from V and 5 bases from J, the gap between germline ends came to 17 bases. CDR1 is MNHEY and CDR2 is SMNVEV in the germline V gene (reference sequence). The CDR3 region has the DNA TGTGCCAGCAGGACCCGGGGGCAGGGGGACAATGAGCAGTTCTTC. It encodes CASRTRGQGDNEQFF.

This clonotype was seen more than once but under ten times. The chain uses TRBV4-3 and TRBJ2-1, with 14 bases aligning to TRBD2. V gave up 2 bases and J gave up 10 bases; unmatched junction bases: 4. Germline V gene data show CDR1 as LGHNA and CDR2 as YSLEER. The CDR3 length is 15 residues. The CDR3 coding sequence is TGCGCCAGCAGCCAACCGGGACTAGCGGGAGAGGAGCAGTTCTTC. Protein product: CASSQPGLAGEEQFF.

The CDR3 DNA follows: TGTGCCAGCAGCCACCGGGACATTAATGAAAAACTGTTTTTT. Amino acid sequence: CASSHRDINEKLFF. The V and J genes are TRBV7-9 and TRBJ1-4; weak D call: TRBD1 (6 bases). Deletions cut 5 bases from V and 4 bases from J, with 11 bases between. The CDR3 totals 14 residues. Germline V CDR1 and CDR2: SEHNR, FQNEAQ (reference sequence).

This clonotype was seen at least ten times. The J gene is TRBJ2-7, the V gene TRBV6-2 or TRBV6-3; D might be TRBD2 (6 bases). Germline CDR1 is MNHEY and CDR2 is SVGEGT. Trimming cost V 6 bases and J 2 bases, with 11 bases left between them. The CDR3 runs 13 residues. CDR3 amino acids: CASRTTSTYEQYF. The CDR3 region has the DNA TGTGCCAGCAGGACGACTAGTACCTACGAGCAGTACTTC.

This clonotype was seen ten or more times. This chain connects TRBV6-2 or TRBV6-3 to TRBJ1-1; D is possibly TRBD1 (6 bases). Germline values: CDR1 MNHEY, CDR2 SVGEGT. This CDR3 is built from 14 residues. The ends were cut back, 6 bases at V and 6 bases at J, with 17 bases in the middle. The CDR3 DNA follows: TGTGCCAGCAGCCCTTTTACAGGGAGGGCTGAAGCTTTCTTT. This translates into CASSPFTGRAEAFF.

In its sample, this clonotype was seen many times. V gene TRBV12-3 or TRBV12-4 combines with J gene TRBJ2-7, with TRBD2 matching 8 bases. V was clipped by 4 bases and J by 4 bases; unmatched bases: 12. The CDR3 totals 16 residues. The CDR3 spells CASSSRSRGGEYEQYF. CDR3 sequence (DNA): TGTGCCAGCAGTTCCCGCTCTCGGGGGGGCGAATACGAGCAGTACTTC.

Regarding this clonotype: Since a much larger clone is just one base distant, this may be a read error. The gene calls are TRBV11-1 and TRBJ2-7, with D hard to call. Germline-derived CDR1 and CDR2 are SGHAT and FQDESV (reference sequence). The CDR3 is 15 amino acids. CDR3 nucleotide sequence: TGTGCCAACAGCCACCACGTCGGACCTACGAAAGTGCAGTACTTC. Translated: CANSHHVGPTKVQYF.

This clonotype was counted at least ten times. V gene TRBV2 combines with J gene TRBJ2-1, with D possibly being TRBD1 or TRBD2 (5 bases each). V lost 5 bases and J lost 8, with 16 bases in between. The CDR3 is 14 residues long. CDR1 and CDR2 (germline): SNHLY, FYNNEI. The CDR3 DNA follows: TGTGCCAGCAGTAGGGGACCGGCAGGTCATGAGCAGTTCTTC. This sequence encodes CASSRGPAGHEQFF. The complete variable domain, with remaining parts taken from reference TRBV2 and TRBJ2-1, reads EPEVTQTPSHQVTQMGQEVILRCVPISNHLYFYWYRQILGQKVEFLVSFYNNEISEKSEIFDDQFSVERPDGSNFTLKIRSTKLEDSAMYFCASSRGPAGHEQFFGPGTRLTVL.

In this sample, this clonotype turned up many times. The V gene is TRBV25-1, the J gene TRBJ2-3; 8 nucleotides agree with TRBD2. The CDR3 length is 17 residues. Looked up from germline, CDR1 is MGHDK and CDR2 is SYGVNS. The ends lost 8 bases at V and 2 bases at J; junction bases unmatched: 15. CDR3 sequence: CASSYRTAGENTDTQYF. CDR3 bases: TGTGCCAGCTCCTACAGGACAGCGGGAGAGAACACAGATACGCAGTATTTT.

This clonotype was counted at least ten times. The chain is built from TRBV28 and TRBJ2-5; TRBD1 might be the D (6 bases). Per the germline V gene, CDR1 is MDHEN and CDR2 is SYDVKM. The CDR3 consists of 18 residues. Trimming removed 2 bases at V and 2 bases at J, with 21 bases between. CDR3: CASSLRRWTANLQETQYF. The CDR3 nucleotides read TGTGCCAGCAGTTTACGTCGTTGGACAGCAAATTTGCAAGAGACCCAGTACTTC.

This clonotype has a count of ten or more. V is TRBV20-1 and J is TRBJ1-4; no firm D call. Germline V gene lookup returns CDR1 DFQATT and CDR2 SNEGSKA (reference sequence). The CDR3 is 12 amino acids. V lost 4 bases to trimming and J lost 10 bases, with 13 bases between them. For the CDR3, the DNA is TGCAGTGCTACCCCCCCAGTAGGAAAACTGTTTTTT. Its translation is CSATPPVGKLFF.

This clonotype was recorded many times. The chain is built from TRBV30 and TRBJ2-1; 8 nucleotides line up with TRBD2. Germline V CDR1 and CDR2: GTSNPN, SVGIG (reference sequence). CDR3 size: 15 residues. V gave up 2 bases and J gave up 5 bases; unmatched junction bases: 8. Written as DNA, the CDR3 is TGTGCCTGGAGTCCTTCCCGGGGGGGAGACAATGAGCAGTTCTTC. Translation: CAWSPSRGGDNEQFF.

This rearrangement joins TRBV7-2 to TRBJ1-4, with TRBD1 as a possible D gene (6 bases). Looked up from germline, CDR1 is SGHTA and CDR2 is FQGNSA. CDR3 length: 18 residues. Trimming removed 5 bases at V and 7 bases at J, with 26 bases between. The CDR3 DNA reads as TGTGCCAGCAGCCGAGATCCATCTAGAGGGGGGGCCAGTGAAAAACTGTTTTTT. It encodes CASSRDPSRGGASEKLFF.

For this clonotype: This may stem from a read error, because a much larger clone lies one nucleotide away. The J gene is TRBJ1-2, the V gene TRBV3-1, with D maybe TRBD1 (5 bases). Between the trimmed V and J ends, which lost 10 bases and 2 bases, there was a span of 14 bases. This CDR3 contains 13 residues. Germline CDR1 and CDR2: LGHDT and YNNKEL (reference sequence). Here the CDR3 DNA reads TGTGCCAACGCCGGGGACGGCAACTATGGCTACACCTTC. This translates into CANAGDGNYGYTF.

This clonotype occurred many times. The rearrangement joins TRBV7-9 to TRBJ2-3, with D possibly matching TRBD1 (6 bases). The ends were cut back, 1 base at V and 8 bases at J, with 10 bases in the middle. CDR3 length equals 13 residues. Germline lookup yields CDR1 SEHNR and CDR2 FQNEAQ (reference sequence). CDR3: CASSLEQGGTQYF. DNA for the CDR3: TGTGCCAGCAGCTTAGAACAGGGCGGTACGCAGTATTTT.

The V and J genes are TRBV12-3 or TRBV12-4 and TRBJ1-2; D is possibly TRBD1 (6 bases). The CDR3 spans 15 residues. The ends were cut back, 7 bases at V and 2 bases at J, with 17 bases in the middle. The CDR3 sequence is CASKLIRDKNYGYTF. In nucleotides, the CDR3 is TGTGCCAGCAAACTAATAAGGGACAAGAACTATGGCTACACCTTC.

The rearrangement links TRBV20-1 to TRBJ2-1; D is ambiguous. The CDR3 totals 13 residues. Germline loops: CDR1 DFQATT, CDR2 SNEGSKA (reference sequence). The ends were cut back, 0 bases at V and 9 bases at J, with 12 bases in the middle. The CDR3 loop is CSARDYRTGEQFF. DNA of the CDR3: TGCAGTGCTAGAGATTATAGAACTGGTGAGCAGTTCTTC.